This T cell receptor (beta chain) was identified during a study of blood T cell repertoires in COVID-19. Some clones are missing from TCRdb's copy, which holds only in-frame ones; the method was immunoSEQ multiplex PCR. The sample shows approximately 230,000 clones, around 88% of them seen only once. Trimming shortened V by 4 bases and J by 0 bases, and 19 bases separated the two germline ends. The length of the CDR3 is 17 residues. The germline CDR1 and CDR2 sequences are SEHNR and FQNEAQ (reference sequence). The J gene is TRBJ2-7, the V gene TRBV7-9; D perhaps matches TRBD2 (7 bases). The specimen sequenced was peripheral blood. This receptor was identified in a woman in her twenties or thirties with COVID-19, enrolled during active disease. CDR3 in DNA: TGTGCCAGCAGCTCAAGGGGGGGACCGACCAGCTCCTACGAGCAGTACTTC. Amino acids: CASSSRGGPTSSYEQYF.